What follows describes a single TCR beta chain. What this receptor recognizes is not known. There are no base qualities to consult, and no much larger clone falls within one base. TCRbeta CDR3 regions were amplified from genomic DNA by means of the immunoSEQ Assay, a bias-controlled multiplex PCR. Processing in the source paper ran as follows. The number of nucleated cells in each sample was estimated by amplification of reference gene primers within the assay. To quantify the absolute abundance of each unique TCRbeta CDR3 rearrangement, sequence reads were collapsed and filtered. Productive Simpson clonality was computed per sample as the square root of Simpson's diversity index over productive rearrangements. Entries here come from immuneACCESS through TCRdb and include only in-frame sequences with V and J called. Some clones fail to appear in such tables; in the studies checked, an unresolved V gene covers under half of the shortfall, and the cause of the remainder is unknown. D and trimming come from the DNA, and the V and J calls and clone size come from that table. The table for this sample lists about 120,000 clones; roughly nine tenths of them were counted only once. The biggest ten clones account for around a quarter of the sample.

This specimen comes from a study of blood T cell repertoires in COVID-19 (TCRdb year 2020). Notes on the research overall: Samples covering the acute and convalescent phases of COVID-19 were provided by collaborators in the United States, Italy and Spain. The samples were drawn from the first 160 participants of the ongoing ImmuneRACE study and from under 1,500 subjects provided by 6 global collaborators. The prospective study material was composed of cDNA or gDNA derived from T cells, B-cell-depleted T cells, or PBMCs. The dataset comprised deeply sampled blood TCRbeta repertoires from subjects exposed to, actively infected with, or recovered from COVID-19. Where available, HLA class I and class II types were obtained from metadata supplied by the sample provider rather than from assay-based typing. A de-identified subject ID, COVID-19 status, age in years and sex were almost always included in the sample metadata. The repertoires were made available in a free public database intended to serve as a resource for research on the immune response to SARS-CoV-2.

General findings and caveats noted by the study authors: The amount of clinical and demographic metadata varied by source and participant and was provided uncurated.

CDR1 LNHDA and CDR2 SQIVND were looked up in the germline V gene (reference sequence). There are 14 amino acids in the CDR3, from cysteine to phenylalanine inclusive. The only DNA kept is the CDR3, 42 bases in frame from the first base. The trim is 3 bases for V and 0 bases for J, with a gap of 5 bases between the germline ends. Whole blood was collected in K2EDTA tubes by collaborating institutions according to the institutions' own protocols. For TCRbeta analysis, collaborators shipped samples as frozen whole blood, isolated PBMCs, or DNA extracted from either of those sample types. Material for sequencing was peripheral blood. The chain joins TRBV19 to TRBJ1-4; the D region possibly corresponds to TRBD1 (5 bases align). This receptor was identified in a man between 65 and 80 years old with active or convalescent COVID-19. The CDR3 protein sequence reads: CASSMGPTNEKLFF. The nucleotide sequence is TGTGCCAGTAGTATGGGGCCAACTAATGAAAAACTGTTTTTT.